Presented here are 8 T cell receptor beta chains from one specimen sequenced in a study of blood T cells in healthy people across ages. A J-beta primer mix and a sample-barcoded 5' primer were used in a second PCR of about 7 to 12 cycles. TCRdb used MiXCR to reprocess the 5' RACE reads, holding one entry per CDR3 protein. The sample contains 1.5 million to 2 million distinct CDR3 sequences, roughly 30% of which appear only once. Sequencing input: blood. All receptors derive from a woman aged 25 to 39 in good health.

In this sample, this clonotype turned up a few times. The V and J genes are TRBV24-1 and TRBJ2-3, with TRBD2 matching 15 bases. The CDR3 runs to 16 residues. The germline V gene has CDR1 KGHDR and CDR2 SFDVKD. Germline trimming cut 4 bases from V and 10 bases from J; bases unmatched to any gene: 8. The CDR3, as DNA: TGTGCCACCAGTGACGGGACTAGCGGGAGGATGGTACCGCAGTATTTT. It is translated as CATSDGTSGRMVPQYF.

There are many counts of this clonotype. This sequence joins TRBV4-2 and TRBJ2-3; 10 nucleotides agree with TRBD2. J was trimmed by 7 bases and V by 0 bases; bases with no gene match: 7. This CDR3 has 16 residues. Per germline, CDR1 LGHNA and CDR2 YNFKEQ. The CDR3 DNA reads as TGTGCCAGCAGCCAAGATACTAGCGGGGTTGGAAATACGCAGTATTTT. Translated: CASSQDTSGVGNTQYF.

The chain recombines TRBV7-6 with TRBJ2-1, with D uncertain. CDR3 length equals 17 residues. Germline V gene data show CDR1 as SGHVS and CDR2 as FNYEAQ. V lost 2 bases to trimming and J lost 0 bases, with 14 bases between them. Here the CDR3 reads CASSLLDWRNSYNEQFF. The CDR3 DNA reads as TGTGCCAGCAGCTTACTAGATTGGCGGAACTCCTACAATGAGCAGTTCTTC.

This clonotype came up a few times. This sequence joins TRBV3-1 and TRBJ2-7; TRBD1 or TRBD2 may be the D gene (5 bases each). The CDR3 has 15 residues. The germline gives CDR1 LGHDT, CDR2 YNNKEL (reference sequence). V was pared by 5 bases and J by 2 bases, with 16 bases between. The CDR3 spells CASSGPGTDTYEQYF. CDR3 in DNA: TGTGCCAGCAGCGGTCCCGGGACGGACACCTACGAGCAGTACTTC.

The chain recombines TRBV7-2 with TRBJ1-5; D gene unclear. Germline V CDR1 and CDR2: SGHTA, FQGNSA. This CDR3 spans 13 amino acids. V was clipped by 6 bases and J by 7 bases, with 13 bases between them. The CDR3 protein is CASSSNLRQPQHF. CDR3 DNA: TGTGCCAGCAGTTCAAACCTACGCCAGCCCCAGCATTTT. Looking up the rest from reference TRBV7-2 and TRBJ1-5 gives the full variable domain: GAGVSQSPSNKVTEKGKDVELRCDPISGHTALYWYRQSLGQGLEFLIYFQGNSAPDKSGLPSDRFSAERTGGSVSTLTIQRTQQEDSAVYLCASSSNLRQPQHFGDGTRLSIL.

This clonotype was seen many times. This rearrangement joins TRBV11-2 to TRBJ1-2; no firm D call. CDR3 length equals 16 residues. V was clipped by 5 bases and J by 8 bases, with 24 bases between them. Germline CDR1 is SGHAT and CDR2 is FQNNGV. DNA of the CDR3: TGTGCCAGCAGCCAGCGTGGGCGGAGGGAGCCAGAGGGCTACACCTTC. Its translation is CASSQRGRREPEGYTF. The variable domain in full, completed from reference TRBV11-2 and TRBJ1-2, reads EAGVAQSPRYKIIEKRQSVAFWCNPISGHATLYWYQQILGQGPKLLIQFQNNGVVDDSQLPKDRFSAERLKGVDSTLKIQPAKLEDSAVYLCASSQRGRREPEGYTFGSGTRLTVV.

In its sample, this clonotype was seen many times. The chain links TRBV9 to TRBJ2-7; D may be TRBD2 (7 bases). Germline lookup yields CDR1 SGDLS and CDR2 YYNGEE. This CDR3 comprises 14 residues. With 3 bases removed from V and 2 bases from J, the gap between germline ends came to 12 bases. CDR3 sequence (DNA): TGTGCCAGCAGCGACGGGGGGCCCACCTACGAGCAGTACTTC. It codes for CASSDGGPTYEQYF.

Of note for this clonotype: A much larger clone differs from this one at a single base, so this may be a read error. The rearrangement links TRBV6-5 to TRBJ2-5, with TRBD2 identical over 12 bases. The CDR3 has 20 amino acids. The V and J ends lost 0 bases and 11 bases, in that order; junction bases with no gene match: 22. Per the germline V gene, CDR1 is MNHEY and CDR2 is SVGAGI. The CDR3 region has the DNA TGTGCCAGCAGTTACTCAAGCGGATGGAGACTAGCGGGAGTTGACAATGAGCAGTACTTC. This sequence encodes CASSYSSGWRLAGVDNEQYF.